This T cell receptor beta chain was recorded in a study of T cell repertoires in cytomegalovirus infection (dated 2019 in TCRdb). Some background on the complete study: The HLA type of each donor mattered for the analysis, because public TCR beta signatures pointed to carriage of CMV infection along with the matching HLA type. The paper's findings and limits, for the study overall: Cumulative frequency of public TCR beta family members discriminated carriers of CMV infection plus the relevant HLA type in this cohort and an independent 352-donor cohort. The ex vivo response was dominated by HLA-C-restricted CMV-specific TCR beta clonotypes, and the single most frequent clonotype in two of eight donors was supplied by these HLA-C-restricted clonotypes.

From the germline V gene, CDR1 is MGHRA and CDR2 is YSYEKL. The CDR3 runs 16 residues from the cysteine to the phenylalanine. Only CDR3 DNA is held: 48 bases, read in frame from base 1. Compared with germline, V lacks 1 base and J lacks 2 bases; bases without a gene match: 7. This clonotype was observed at least ten times. Its antigen is unknown. No clone much larger than this one lies a single base away; base qualities are absent. Sequencer: Illumina HiSeq 1500. TCRdb redid the processing of the public reads, applying fastp at Q25 and MiXCR, and retained in-frame beta chains. Each CDR3 protein appears once, grouped with its most common genes and DNA. Here the sample has some 350,000 distinct CDR3 sequences; about a sixth occur a single time. 8.5% to 10% of the sample is in the top ten clones.

The sequencing sample was made of PBMCs. The V gene is TRBV4-1 and the J gene is TRBJ2-7; TRBD1 matches 8 bases in the middle. This TCR was sampled from a human donor in good health (CMV status not recorded). Some clones in this sample may be carry-over from other donors' samples. The nucleotide sequence is TGCGCCAGCAGCCAAGGGGGCACGACAGGGGCCTACGAGCAGTACTTC. Protein translation: CASSQGGTTGAYEQYF.